The 21 T cell receptor beta chains given below trace back to one sample, sequenced in a study of blood T cell repertoires in COVID-19. The table came from immunoSEQ multiplex PCR; TCRdb's copy has only in-frame clones and leaves some out. Of 330,000 or so clones in the sample, over 80% were seen once. The sequenced sample was peripheral blood. These receptors all come from a man younger than 40 with COVID-19, enrolled during active disease.

The genes are TRBV19 and TRBJ1-3, with D perhaps TRBD1 (6 bases). There are 14 residues in the CDR3. V lost 5 bases to trimming and J lost 1 base, with 9 bases between them. Germline CDR1 is LNHDA and CDR2 is SQIVND (reference sequence). CDR3 DNA sequence: TGTGCCAGTAGTCGACAGGAATCTGGAAACACCATATATTTT. This sequence encodes CASSRQESGNTIYF.

The V and J genes are TRBV11-1 and TRBJ2-2, with TRBD2 identical over 9 bases. From germline, CDR1 is SGHAT and CDR2 FQDESV (reference sequence). The CDR3 consists of 14 residues. Trimming took 1 base from V and 7 from J; bases not matched to a gene: 1. This CDR3 is CASSLVAGDGELFF. The DNA for the CDR3 is TGTGCCAGCAGCTTAGTAGCGGGAGACGGGGAGCTGTTTTTT.

This sequence joins TRBV7-2 and TRBJ2-1; 7 bases agree with TRBD2. This CDR3 is 14 amino acids long. With 1 base clipped from V and 7 bases from J, the junction kept 4 bases outside the gene matches. Germline values: CDR1 SGHTA, CDR2 FQGNSA. CDR3 coding DNA: TGTGCCAGCAGCTTAGGGGAGGGCCTTAATGAGCAGTTCTTC. Encoded protein: CASSLGEGLNEQFF.

This clone was observed a single time. The chain has TRBV7-9 and TRBJ1-2; the D gene is possibly TRBD1 (5 bases). The CDR3 runs 14 residues. CDR1 is SEHNR and CDR2 is FQNEAQ in the germline V gene (reference sequence). V was trimmed by 4 bases and J by 8 bases, leaving 17 bases between them. The CDR3 DNA follows: TGTGCCAGCAGCTCTCTAGGGACTAATAGGGGCTACACCTTC. Translation gives CASSSLGTNRGYTF.

The chain employs TRBV3-1 (or the pseudogene TRBV3-2) and TRBJ1-2; 8 positions match TRBD1. Germline V lookup: CDR1 LGHDT, CDR2 YNNKEL (reference sequence). The V segment lost 4 bases and the J segment 0 bases; nucleotides outside the gene matches: 4. The CDR3 totals 15 residues. The CDR3 bases are TGTGCCAGCAGCCCGACAGGGGCTGCTAACTATGGCTACACCTTC. Protein: CASSPTGAANYGYTF.

There are a few counts of this clone. The chain combines TRBV7-8 with TRBJ2-2; the D is unclear. CDR1 SGHVS and CDR2 FQNEAQ come from the germline V gene. V dropped 4 bases and J dropped 5 bases, with 11 bases sitting between them. The CDR3 consists of 14 residues. CDR3 bases: TGTGCCAGCAGCTCCCTACCTCGGACCGGGGAGCTGTTTTTT. Protein sequence: CASSSLPRTGELFF. Complete variable domain (other parts from reference TRBV7-8 and TRBJ2-2): GAGVSQSPRYKVAKRGQDVALRCDPISGHVSLFWYQQALGQGPEFLTYFQNEAQLDKSGLPSDRFFAERPEGSVSTLKIQRTQQEDSAVYLCASSSLPRTGELFFGEGSRLTVL.

This chain joins TRBV15 and TRBJ1-3; 7 bases map to TRBD1. The CDR3 sequence is 15 residues long. Germline V gene sequence: CDR1 LNHNV, CDR2 YYDKDF (reference sequence). Trimming cost V 3 bases and J 4 bases; bases outside gene matches: 6. CDR3 in DNA: TGTGCCACCAGCAGTGGAGACAGGGAAGGAAACACCATATATTTT. Translation gives CATSSGDREGNTIYF.

J is TRBJ1-2 and V is TRBV2; 7 bases map to TRBD1. The germline V gene has CDR1 SNHLY and CDR2 FYNNEI. The CDR3 loop spans 15 amino acids. The DNA of the CDR3 is TGTGGCGCCAGCAGTGACGGAAAGGGGGCCTATGGCTACACCTTC. This codes for CGASSDGKGAYGYTF.

This rearrangement joins TRBV19 to TRBJ2-2; D is perhaps TRBD2 (6 bases). The CDR3 is 15 residues long. V lost 5 bases to trimming and J lost 3 bases, with 13 bases between them. Germline V gene lookup returns CDR1 LNHDA and CDR2 SQIVND (reference sequence). The CDR3 spells CASSRGGYDTGELFF. The CDR3 DNA is TGTGCCAGTAGTCGGGGAGGCTATGACACCGGGGAGCTGTTTTTT.

The V gene is TRBV18, the J gene TRBJ2-7; TRBD1 aligns across 10 bases. The CDR3 has 15 amino acids. Looked up from germline, CDR1 is KGHSH and CDR2 is LQKENI. J lost 5 bases, V lost 7 bases, and 11 bases had no gene match. This CDR3 reads CASFQTAGTGDEQYF. CDR3 DNA: TGTGCCAGCTTCCAAACAGCCGGGACAGGGGACGAGCAGTACTTC.

The V call is TRBV7-9, the J call TRBJ2-5; TRBD2 matches 7 bases. Losses at the gene ends were 1 base for V and 4 bases for J; bases not matched to a gene: 3. This CDR3 contains 14 residues. From germline, CDR1 is SEHNR and CDR2 FQNEAQ (reference sequence). CDR3 residues: CASSLGLASETQYF. In DNA form, the CDR3 reads TGTGCCAGCAGCTTAGGACTAGCATCAGAGACCCAGTACTTC.

This clone was picked up one time. J is TRBJ2-7 and V is TRBV6-1; 9 bases are a match to TRBD2. The CDR3 spans 17 residues. V lost 1 base to trimming and J lost 2 bases; unmatched junction nucleotides: 9. In germline, CDR1 is MNHNS, CDR2 SASEGT. The CDR3 sequence is CASSEEPGLAGPYEQYF. For the CDR3, the DNA is TGTGCCAGCAGTGAAGAGCCGGGACTAGCCGGACCCTACGAGCAGTACTTC.

The chain couples TRBV5-1 to TRBJ2-1; 10 nucleotides align to TRBD1. Germline trimming cut 4 bases from V and 12 bases from J; bases unmatched to any gene: 7. The CDR3 has 13 residues. Germline V gene sequence: CDR1 SGHRS, CDR2 YFSETQ. CDR3 coding DNA: TGCGCCAGCAGCCCCCCGGGACAGGGGCGGCAGTTCTTC. It is translated as CASSPPGQGRQFF.

The rearrangement uses TRBV9 and TRBJ1-2; 10 bases are shared with TRBD1. From germline, CDR1 is SGDLS and CDR2 YYNGEE. The CDR3 spans 13 residues. V gave up 3 bases and J gave up 8 bases; unmatched junction bases: 4. The CDR3 region is CASSGQGAGGYTF. The CDR3 DNA follows: TGTGCCAGCAGCGGACAGGGGGCAGGGGGCTACACCTTC. Combining the CDR3 with reference TRBV9 and TRBJ1-2 gives the whole variable domain DSGVTQTPKHLITATGQRVTLRCSPRSGDLSVYWYQQSLDQGLQFLIQYYNGEERAKGNILERFSAQQFPDLHSELNLSSLELGDSALYFCASSGQGAGGYTFGSGTRLTVV.

The chain couples TRBV19 to TRBJ1-1; D gene ambiguous. Trimming cost V 6 bases and J 0 bases, with 17 bases left between them. From germline, CDR1 is LNHDA and CDR2 SQIVND (reference sequence). The CDR3 is 16 amino acids. The CDR3 loop is CASREPMVGLNTEAFF. CDR3 nucleotide sequence: TGTGCCAGTAGGGAACCCATGGTGGGCTTGAACACTGAAGCTTTCTTT.

The V gene is TRBV3-1 (or the pseudogene TRBV3-2), the J gene TRBJ1-4, with D possibly matching TRBD1 (5 bases). This CDR3 is built from 16 residues. Trimming pared 3 bases from V and 7 bases from J, leaving 18 bases between. Germline loops: CDR1 LGHDT, CDR2 YNNKEL (reference sequence). The CDR3 bases are TGTGCCAGCAGCCATATCCGCGGGGGGAGCGGTGAAAAACTGTTTTTT. Encoded protein: CASSHIRGGSGEKLFF.

This chain uses TRBV7-8 with TRBJ1-5; a weak D match, TRBD1 (6 bases). V gave up 6 bases and J gave up 3 bases, with 15 bases separating them. Per germline, CDR1 SGHVS and CDR2 FQNEAQ. The CDR3 runs to 15 residues. Written as DNA, the CDR3 is TGTGCCAGCAGTTCATTCAGGGGCCCCAATCAGCCCCAGCATTTT. This translates into CASSSFRGPNQPQHF.

The CDR3 DNA is TGCAGCGCTGATCCGGGACTAGCGGGAGGTGGGACCGGGGAGCTGTTTTTT. Its translation: CSADPGLAGGGTGELFF. The rearrangement uses TRBV29-1 and TRBJ2-2; 15 bases fit TRBD2. The CDR3 runs to 17 residues. The ends lost 7 bases at V and 5 bases at J; junction bases unmatched: 11. The germline V gene encodes CDR1 SQVTM and CDR2 ANQGSEA.

The CDR3 DNA follows: TGTGCCAGCAGAGTAGATAGCTCTGGAAACACCATATATTTT. Translating gives CASRVDSSGNTIYF. This rearrangement joins TRBV2 to TRBJ1-3; D is ambiguous. Trimming took 6 bases from V and 0 from J, leaving 9 bases between them. Germline V CDR1 and CDR2: SNHLY, FYNNEI. There are 14 residues in the CDR3.

The rearrangement joins TRBV14 to TRBJ1-1; possibly TRBD1 for D (5 bases). CDR3 length: 13 residues. V gave up 1 base and J gave up 10 bases, with 13 bases separating them. Germline CDR1 SGHDN, CDR2 FVKESK. The CDR3 reads CASSQARAGIAFF. CDR3 nucleotides: TGTGCCAGCAGCCAAGCCAGGGCTGGGATAGCTTTCTTT.

This clone was seen once. The V and J genes are TRBV27 and TRBJ1-4; D is perhaps TRBD1 (6 bases). V lost 4 bases to trimming and J lost 3 bases, with 12 bases between them. Germline V lookup: CDR1 MNHEY, CDR2 SMNVEV (reference sequence). The CDR3 has 15 amino acids. The CDR3 bases are TGTGCCAGCAGTTCCCGGACAGCCCCTAATGAAAAACTGTTTTTT. Amino acid sequence: CASSSRTAPNEKLFF.